The 2 T cell receptor beta chains below come from one sample, sequenced in a study of CD8 T cells in Susac syndrome (dated by TCRdb to between 2017 and 2020). Libraries were built with the immunoSEQ multiplex PCR assay. RNA was extracted using the RNeasy kit, and roughly 0.5 to 1 ug of the RNA was reverse transcribed with random hexamers. Using fastp at Q25 and MiXCR, TCRdb reprocessed the public reads and kept productive beta chains. Rows are unified per CDR3 protein, each entry keeping the most common DNA and genes. The sample profile shows around 200,000 distinct CDR3 sequences; 95% of them were found once. Of the sample, around 0.093% falls within the top ten clones. Input material: CD4+ T cells from PBMCs. The receptors here all came from a human donor in good health.

This chain uses TRBV19 with TRBJ1-1, with TRBD1 as a possible D gene (6 bases). This CDR3 has 14 amino acids. V was cut by 3 bases and J by 1 base, with 9 bases left in between. Germline CDR1 is LNHDA and CDR2 is SQIVND (reference sequence). CDR3 amino acids: CASSIGQTNTEAFF. The CDR3, as DNA: TGTGCCAGTAGTATTGGACAGACGAACACTGAAGCTTTCTTT. Full variable domain (rest looked up from reference TRBV19 and TRBJ1-1): DGGITQSPKYLFRKEGQNVTLSCEQNLNHDAMYWYRQDPGQGLRLIYYSQIVNDFQKGDIAEGYSVSREKKESFPLTVTSAQKNPTAFYLCASSIGQTNTEAFFGQGTRLTVV.

The chain uses TRBV3-1 and TRBJ1-6; 8 bases agree with TRBD1. Trimming at V came to 0 bases and at J to 10 bases, leaving 2 bases not matched to a gene. CDR1 is LGHDT, CDR2 YNNKEL, per germline (reference sequence). This CDR3 contains 14 residues. CDR3 sequence reads: CASSQEDRESPLHF. The CDR3 DNA reads as TGTGCCAGCAGCCAAGAGGACAGGGAATCACCCCTCCACTTT. The whole variable domain, remainder taken from reference TRBV3-1 and TRBJ1-6, is DTAVSQTPKYLVTQMGNDKSIKCEQNLGHDTMYWYKQDSKKFLKIMFSYNNKELIINETVPNRFSPKSPDKAHLNLHINSLELGDSAVYFCASSQEDRESPLHFGNGTRLTVT.